The T cell receptor beta chain described here comes from a study of blood T cell repertoires in COVID-19. The CDR3 is 14 residues long. V was pared by 0 bases and J by 4 bases, with 6 bases between. Germline V gene sequence: CDR1 MNHNY, CDR2 SVGAGI (reference sequence). Here immunoSEQ multiplex PCR was the method, and the copy in TCRdb shows in-frame clones only, minus some. The sample shows roughly 190,000 clones, about 86% of them seen only once. The specimen was peripheral blood. The chain combines TRBV6-6 with TRBJ1-4; D not certain. This TCR came from an elderly woman in a cohort sampled during active or convalescent COVID-19. CDR3 in amino acids: CASSYSSSNEKLFF. The CDR3 nucleotides are TGTGCCAGCAGTTACTCGTCCAGTAATGAAAAACTGTTTTTT.